This T cell receptor (beta chain) was sequenced during a study of cytomegalovirus exposure and HLA in healthy donors (dated by TCRdb to the late 2010s). Looking at the study overall: In an earlier analysis of 550 to 750 of the donors, 250 to 300 Gb of sequence data and some 120 million unique TCR beta sequences from some 170 million T cells were reported. An early release covering roughly 640 HLA-typed donors comprised about 290 gigabases of sequencing data and some 79 million unique TCR sequences. In addition to the first cohort of hundreds of subjects, a separate validation cohort of over 90 different subjects was used. To decide whether each TCR beta V gene segment behaved as functional or pseudogenic, an earlier analysis of approximately 600 of the donors relied on high-throughput TCR beta sequencing. To predict cytomegalovirus infection status, the study combined high-throughput TCR immunosequencing, statistical association of individual TCRs with disease status, and machine learning. Class I and class II HLA loci were covered by the typing at four-digit resolution. Among roughly 370 genotyped donors of the cohort, an average of approximately 230,000 unique TCR beta nucleotide sequences were sequenced per donor, roughly 20% of them non-productive. Alongside the repertoire data, information on donor age, sex, ethnicity and CMV serostatus was compiled. Every discovery cohort repertoire had been produced on one sequencing platform. Because of strong linkage in the cohort, roughly five DR-DQ haplotypes were treated as single units for association and clustering. The study aimed to test whether cataloging public T cell receptors could reveal signatures of past pathogen exposure. The number of donors typed differed by locus, with about 629-630 for A, B, C, DRB1 and DQB1, 522 for DQA1, 600 to 610 for DPA1, and some 440 for DPB1. Using immunosequencing, the study profiled T cell repertoires from fewer than 700 subjects and related those repertoires to cytomegalovirus serostatus. In a later analysis, previously published TCR beta repertoires from 666 donors were re-analyzed and high-resolution HLA genotyping was added so that TCR occurrence patterns could be studied. Genome-wide SNP genotypes for about 65% of the 666 donors were used in a later genetic analysis, which treated that subset as a discovery cohort. Rather than using new phenotypic data, the later analysis identified candidate immune exposures from TCR beta sequences and from how often those sequences occurred across donors. Of the roughly 400 genotyped donors, 81% fell in the genetic ancestry cluster associated with self-reported Caucasian donors.

Including the terminal cysteine and phenylalanine, the CDR3 comprises 15 residues. CDR3 DNA only is kept here, 45 bases in frame from base 1. According to the germline V gene, CDR1 reads SNHLY and CDR2 reads FYNNEI. Clipping removes 5 bases from V and 2 bases from J, with 6 as the unmatched junction base count. General study outcomes and caveats: In the study, around 150 TCR beta chains were listed as associated with cytomegalovirus. Some IMGT-functional V segments, including TRBV6-2 and TRBV6-3, could not be told apart with the 87-base-pair reads, so those segments were excluded. The authors suggested that the approach could potentially be generalized to other disease states and immunological phenotypes. An association between a missense DCLRE1C variant and V-gene and J-gene trimming of TCR beta chains was found in a later genetic analysis and replicated in an independent cohort. A later analysis found that most CMV-associated TCR beta chains appeared HLA-restricted, with HLA associations seemingly driven largely by CMV exposure. Strong co-occurrence of HLA alleles, especially DR and DQ, made assigning TCR associations to individual alleles difficult. Immune exposure information for the cohort was limited to CMV serostatus. This cohort had only TCR beta chains sequenced, and the lack of alpha or paired-chain data limited which features could be detected. In a later analysis, HLA-associated TCR beta chains were found to be more clonally expanded and to have lower generation probabilities than equally common non-associated chains. In a later genetic analysis, fewer N-insertions in productive TCRs were reported among donors in an Asian-associated ancestry cluster than the approximately 670-donor mean. Because HLA typing was unavailable for some donors at each locus, only the typed subset was used in association tests. Three of the identified cytomegalovirus-associated TCR beta chains were confirmed in vitro to be specific for cytomegalovirus antigens. Across donors, most TCR sequences were observed very rarely, whereas some public TCRs were present in many individuals. In an earlier analysis of some 640 of the donors, most TCR beta V segments were observed in productive rearrangements about 90% or about 30% of the time, broadly matching IMGT annotations. Sequencing depth was assumed to be roughly uniform across donors in the presence/absence analyses, though that assumption may not hold. Correlated functional status among segregating V segments might reflect linkage disequilibrium, but an unknown experimental factor could not be ruled out. A cluster of highly shared sequence variants was judged likely to represent a technical artifact of the sequencing pipeline. In a later analysis, 16,951 TCR beta sequences were associated with specific HLA alleles at a false discovery rate of 0.05. A later analysis found that TCR association rates varied across HLA loci, with DRB1 alleles showing the most associated TCRs and HLA-C alleles the fewest. A later analysis reported that several top co-occurrence clusters appeared linked to parvovirus B19, influenza, CMV and Epstein-Barr virus. A further reported finding was that TCR beta sequences accurately predicted the HLA-A and HLA-B alleles for most subjects in the first cohort. Because counts were too low, roughly 18 rarely observed V segments, including chromosome 9 orphons, were left out of the earlier analysis of some 600 of the donors. Cytomegalovirus status was reported to be diagnosed by the classifier with high specificity and sensitivity in both the original and validation cohorts.

Concerning this clone itself: The antigen it binds to is not known.

The cohort consisted of 670 or so healthy bone marrow donors. All cohort members were sampled while nominally healthy, although unrecorded immune exposures were likely present. The donor was CMV seropositive and was included in the group of 289 seropositive cohort members. Each donor provided a peripheral blood sample, and peripheral blood mononuclear cells were used for TCR beta sequencing. The Qiagen DNeasy Blood Extraction Kit was used to extract genomic DNA from the blood cell samples. Library generation was performed with the immunoSEQ multiplex PCR assay. A mixture of 60 forward primers for TCR Vbeta segments and 13 reverse primers for TCR Jbeta segments was used in the multiplex PCR. A multiplex PCR assay on genomic DNA amplified the CDR3 region of rearranged TCR beta genes. The Illumina HiSeq System was used to sequence the amplified TCR beta libraries as 87-base-pair reads. Per the source publication's procedure: Across the roughly 700 repertoires, a later analysis counted 75 million to 90 million unique TCR beta chains, roughly 11 million of which were shared by at least two donors. A nearest-neighbor algorithm error-corrected the raw reads and collapsed the reads into unique sequences, merging closely related sequences to remove PCR and sequencing errors. To assign V, D and J gene segments, CDR3 sequences were aligned to IMGT reference sequences. Each retained sequence needed at least a six-nucleotide match to both a V gene segment and a J gene segment. Rearrangements were called productive when the CDR3 lacked stop codons and stayed in frame with V and J; all others were non-productive. CDR3 was defined by IMGT convention, running from the second conserved V-encoded cysteine to the conserved J-encoded phenylalanine. Sequences without an unambiguous match to a single V gene segment were excluded from the earlier analysis of about 640 of the donors. In an earlier analysis of around 600 of the donors, V segments were called functional above 56.7% productive rearrangements and were called segregating when the between-donor standard deviation exceeded 5%. A statistical classification framework was developed to diagnose cytomegalovirus status using the catalog of TCR beta chain sequences. A later analysis assigned V and J genes by comparing TCR nucleotide sequences with IMGT/GENE-DB human TR gene sequences. In a later analysis, CDR3 sequences and most-parsimonious VDJ recombination scenarios were assigned using the TCRdist pipeline. In a later analysis, every TCR beta chain was defined by the combination of its CDR3 amino acid sequence and its V-gene family, and reads without a unique V-gene family were dropped. A later analysis removed over 500 highly shared, low-generation-probability nucleotide sequences to deal with suspected cross-contamination and a sequencing artifact. For each public chain, a later analysis derived a clonal expansion index from normalized ranks of inferred template counts within each repertoire. In a later analysis, generation probabilities were computed with a VDJ recombination model fitted to out-of-frame rearrangements, and the resulting probabilities were checked against IGoR. Hypergeometric tests were used in a later analysis to score TCR-TCR, TCR-HLA and TCR-CMV co-occurrence, with a repertoire-size bias correction applied to the TCR pairs. In a later analysis, false discovery rates were estimated by permuting HLA or CMV assignments 20 times. A later analysis grouped co-occurring TCRs with DBSCAN, adding TCRdist sequence similarity when clustering within HLA-allele-positive subsets. Repertoires with fewer than 30,000 or more than 120,000 public chains, plus five repertoires with anomalous nucleotide sharing, were excluded from co-occurrence clustering. This is the immuneACCESS table as TCRdb keeps it, with only in-frame sequences that have V and J called. A part of the clones is gone; compared with another copy, unresolved V genes explain less than half, and the rest is unexplained. That table supplies the V and J calls and clone size; D and trimming were determined from the DNA. Per the sample table, the count is 55,000 to 70,000 clones. The ten top clones hold 2.4% of the sample.

The receptor was derived from a female donor in good health and CMV-seropositive. The chain joins TRBV2 to TRBJ1-1; the junction holds 9 bases that match TRBD1. Sequenced material: PBMCs. The CDR3 corresponds to CASSPQGAYNTEAFF. The bases are TGTGCCAGCAGTCCACAGGGGGCTTATAACACTGAAGCTTTCTTT.